This is a list of T cell receptor beta chains from one sample in a study of cytomegalovirus exposure and HLA in healthy donors. The protocol was immunoSEQ multiplex PCR, while the TCRdb copy is restricted to in-frame clones and leaves out a portion. This sample's table reports 200,000 to 250,000 clones. The sample taken for sequencing was PBMCs. The receptors here all came from a girl aged 2-15 years in good health and CMV-seropositive. Both conserved end residues are part of each CDR3. Each record gives: J gene, CDR3 length, V gene, D gene, CDR3 protein. A D gene is named only where the DNA matches it firmly.

j_gene: TRBJ2-2
len: 15
v_gene: TRBV5-1
d_gene: TRBD1
CDR3aa: CASKTGTVNTGELFF

j_gene: TRBJ1-1
len: 14
v_gene: TRBV18
d_gene: .
CDR3aa: CASSPGLSGVLAFF

j_gene: TRBJ2-7
len: 13
v_gene: TRBV9
d_gene: .
CDR3aa: CASSTQNSYEQYF

j_gene: TRBJ1-1
len: 15
v_gene: TRBV7-9
d_gene: TRBD1
CDR3aa: CASSSSDRMNTEAFF

j_gene: TRBJ2-1
len: 17
v_gene: TRBV10-3
d_gene: .
CDR3aa: CAISAAGPLSGLNEQFF

j_gene: .
len: 14
v_gene: TRBV11-3
d_gene: TRBD2
CDR3aa: CASSLAGGVHEQYF

j_gene: TRBJ2-7
len: 15
v_gene: TRBV2
d_gene: TRBD2
CDR3aa: CASSGLGLGISEQYF

j_gene: TRBJ2-7
len: 16
v_gene: TRBV28
d_gene: TRBD2
CDR3aa: CASSLGPPGGGHEQYF

j_gene: TRBJ2-3
len: 17
v_gene: TRBV4-2
d_gene: TRBD2
CDR3aa: CASSQGLGLAVGDTQYF

j_gene: TRBJ2-3
len: 16
v_gene: TRBV5-1
d_gene: TRBD2
CDR3aa: CASSGGLGGDTDTQYF

j_gene: TRBJ1-3
len: 16
v_gene: TRBV14
d_gene: .
CDR3aa: CASSQWGGSHGNTIYF

j_gene: TRBJ1-5
len: 17
v_gene: TRBV12-5
d_gene: TRBD1
CDR3aa: CASGFYLGTGGNQPQHF

j_gene: TRBJ2-1
len: 16
v_gene: TRBV7-2
d_gene: TRBD2
CDR3aa: CASSPSSGRVGNEQFF

j_gene: TRBJ2-7
len: 18
v_gene: TRBV15
d_gene: .
CDR3aa: CATSRILKDSRKVYEQYF

j_gene: TRBJ2-2
len: 15
v_gene: TRBV6-7
d_gene: TRBD2
CDR3aa: CASNSSGRGPGELFF

j_gene: TRBJ2-3
len: 16
v_gene: TRBV10-2
d_gene: .
CDR3aa: CAISNPVNLAHDTQYF

j_gene: TRBJ2-3
len: 16
v_gene: TRBV5-1
d_gene: .
CDR3aa: CASSLYQGTSTDTQYF

j_gene: TRBJ1-2
len: 14
v_gene: TRBV9
d_gene: TRBD1
CDR3aa: CASSVGTGGFGYTF

j_gene: TRBJ2-4
len: 15
v_gene: TRBV4-1
d_gene: .
CDR3aa: CASSPRAVQKNIQYF

j_gene: TRBJ2-1
len: 17
v_gene: TRBV27
d_gene: .
CDR3aa: CASSSPLQGFAYNEQFF

j_gene: TRBJ1-1
len: 13
v_gene: TRBV7-2
d_gene: TRBD1
CDR3aa: CATQYRGRTEAFF

j_gene: TRBJ2-2
len: 15
v_gene: TRBV7-6
d_gene: TRBD2
CDR3aa: CASSLGTSGTGELFF

j_gene: TRBJ1-4
len: 12
v_gene: TRBV19
d_gene: TRBD1
CDR3aa: CASRDRDEKLFF

j_gene: TRBJ2-7
len: 13
v_gene: TRBV28
d_gene: TRBD2
CDR3aa: CASSLGGVKEQYF

j_gene: TRBJ1-6
len: 15
v_gene: TRBV29-1
d_gene: TRBD1
CDR3aa: CSAQEGAIGNSPLHF

j_gene: TRBJ2-2
len: 18
v_gene: TRBV7-8
d_gene: TRBD1
CDR3aa: CASSTPDRDRRHTGELFF

j_gene: TRBJ2-1
len: 15
v_gene: TRBV7-7
d_gene: TRBD2
CDR3aa: CASSLGGAGGLEQFF

j_gene: TRBJ1-2
len: 15
v_gene: TRBV5-5
d_gene: .
CDR3aa: CASSLDPTGLYGYTF

j_gene: TRBJ1-4
len: 13
v_gene: TRBV5-6
d_gene: .
CDR3aa: CASSLAFNEKLFF

j_gene: TRBJ2-7
len: 14
v_gene: TRBV6-5
d_gene: .
CDR3aa: CASSYTAASYEQYF

j_gene: TRBJ1-5
len: 12
v_gene: TRBV27
d_gene: .
CDR3aa: CASRQSGVPQHF

j_gene: TRBJ2-7
len: 15
v_gene: TRBV11-2
d_gene: .
CDR3aa: CASSLDAGGTYEQYF